There are a few counts of the clone carrying this T cell receptor (beta chain). This record comes from a study of T cells in Graves' hyperthyroidism and ophthalmopathy. Researchers took RNA transcripts and amplified the TCR beta CDR3 regions from them. First-round RT-PCR targeting the TCR CDR3 was performed with the HTBI primer set. TCRdb re-called the multiplex PCR reads through MiXCR, storing one row per CDR3 protein. The sample records fewer than 850,000 distinct CDR3 sequences, around a sixth being singletons. This clonotype originated in a man aged 50 to 59 with Graves' hyperthyroidism. The specimen sequenced was blood.

The CDR3 here is CASSSYGGTGELFF. As DNA, the CDR3 is TGTGCCAGCAGCTCATATGGAGGAACCGGGGAGCTGTTTTTT. The chain links TRBV11-3 to TRBJ2-2; TRBD2 might be the D (5 bases). Trimming shortened V by 4 bases and J by 5 bases, and 11 bases separated the two germline ends. In germline, CDR1 is SGHNT, CDR2 YENEEA. CDR3 length equals 14 residues.